A selection of T cell receptor beta chains follows, all from one sample in a study of CD8 T cells in Susac syndrome. In TCRdb, the immunoSEQ multiplex PCR reads were re-called with MiXCR into one record per CDR3 protein. Of around 280,000 distinct CDR3 sequences listed, roughly 81% were seen once; the top ten hold around 0.12%. Sample: CD8+ T cells from PBMCs. The receptors were gathered from a human donor with multiple sclerosis. Both conserved end residues are part of each CDR3. D genes are given only for firm matches. Only some rows state a clone size, as once, few, many or a class for expanded clones.

clone_size	v_call	j_call	d_call	cdr3_nt	cdr3_aa
.	TRBV7-9	TRBJ2-7	.	TGTGCCAGCAGCGCAGAGGGGAGTTCCTACGAGCAGTACTTC	CASSAEGSSYEQYF
.	TRBV18	TRBJ2-7	TRBD2	TGTGCCAGCTCACCGGGCCCGGGACTAGCGGTCCCTAAATACGAGCAGTACTTC	CASSPGPGLAVPKYEQYF
once	TRBV27	TRBJ2-3	.	TGTGCCAGCAGTTCGGGAGCAGGGTCGGGAGATACGCAGTATTTT	CASSSGAGSGDTQYF
.	TRBV28	TRBJ1-1	.	TGTGCCAGCAGTTTATGGGCCTCCAAGAGCACTGAAGCTTTCTTT	CASSLWASKSTEAFF
.	TRBV27	TRBJ1-4	.	TGTGCCAGCAGTTTAAGAATTGCAGGGGAAAATGAAAAACTGTTTTTT	CASSLRIAGENEKLFF
.	TRBV2	TRBJ1-2	TRBD1	TGTGCCAGCAGTGCTTCGGGACAGACAACCTATGGCTACACCTTC	CASSASGQTTYGYTF
.	TRBV9	TRBJ2-1	.	TGTGCCAGCAGAGGGGGGATCAGTCAGGAGACCTACAATGAGCAGTTCTTC	CASRGGISQETYNEQFF
.	TRBV29-1	TRBJ1-1	.	TGCAGCGTTGAAAGGGAACTTGAAGCTTTCTTT	CSVERELEAFF
.	TRBV7-9	TRBJ1-1	.	TGTGCCAGCAGCCCACGTGCCTCGAGGAACACTGAAGCTTTCTTT	CASSPRASRNTEAFF
once	TRBV12-3/TRBV12-4	TRBJ2-7	.	TGTGCCAGCAGTTCCACGTCGGGGTACGAGCAGTACTTC	CASSSTSGYEQYF
.	TRBV6-4	TRBJ2-5	.	TGTGCCAGCAGTGACGCTTATCTGTGGGGGACGAAGACCCAGTACTTC	CASSDAYLWGTKTQYF
few	TRBV27	TRBJ2-2	.	TGTGCCAGCAGTTTTGGGGCAGGAACCGGGGAGCTGTTTTTT	CASSFGAGTGELFF
.	TRBV29-1	TRBJ2-3	.	TGCAGCGTTGACGATGGGACAGATACGCAGTATTTT	CSVDDGTDTQYF
.	TRBV12-3/TRBV12-4	TRBJ2-2	.	TGTGCCAGCACCTGGGGAGGGGGCTACACCGGGGAGCTGTTTTTT	CASTWGGGYTGELFF
.	TRBV30	TRBJ1-1	.	TGTGCCTGGAAACAGGGGAACACTGAAGCTTTCTTT	CAWKQGNTEAFF
.	TRBV20-1	TRBJ2-5	TRBD2	TGCAGTGCTAGTACGACTAGCGGGAGATCTCGGGAGACCCAGTACTTC	CSASTTSGRSRETQYF
.	TRBV2	TRBJ2-1	TRBD2	TGTGCCAGCTTCCGGGACTACCCAAGACGGCAGTTCTTC	CASFRDYPRRQFF
.	TRBV2	TRBJ2-7	.	TGTGCCAGCAGACCTCCTAGCTCCTACGAGCAGTACTTC	CASRPPSSYEQYF
.	TRBV4-1	TRBJ1-1	.	TGCGCCAGCAGCCAAGATAAGAGGCTCGCCACTGAAGCTTTCTTT	CASSQDKRLATEAFF
.	TRBV28	TRBJ2-7	TRBD1	TGTGCCAGCAGTTTCTCGGACAGGGAAAGCGAGCAGTACTTC	CASSFSDRESEQYF
once	TRBV7-6	TRBJ2-7	.	TGTGCCAGCAGCCGAGGTGACACCTCCTACGAGCAGTACTTC	CASSRGDTSYEQYF
few	TRBV30	TRBJ2-2	TRBD2	TGTGCCTGCCGACCGGATCCTAGCGGGAGTGCGGCCGGGGAGCTGTTTTTT	CACRPDPSGSAAGELFF
.	TRBV3-1	TRBJ2-5	.	TGTGCCAGCAGCCAAGATAAGAGGACCTCCGTTAGTTACTTC	CASSQDKRTSVSYF
.	TRBV28	TRBJ2-7	TRBD2	TGTGCCAGCAGTCATCTAGCGGGAGATTACGAGCAGTACTTC	CASSHLAGDYEQYF
.	TRBV30	TRBJ2-1	.	TGTGCCTGGATGGGACCTGGATTTGCAAGCTCCTACAATGAGCAGTTCTTC	CAWMGPGFASSYNEQFF
.	TRBV30	TRBJ1-1	.	TGTGCCTGGAGCCCAGACCGCTATTACGGTGAAGCTTTCTTT	CAWSPDRYYGEAFF
.	TRBV28	TRBJ2-7	.	TGTGCCAGCACCCCATCGGACAGCAACTACGAGCAGTACTTC	CASTPSDSNYEQYF
.	TRBV2	TRBJ2-4	TRBD2	TGTGCCAGCAGCCCCCCACTAGCGGGGGACTTCAAAAACATTCAGTACTTC	CASSPPLAGDFKNIQYF
.	TRBV7-9	TRBJ2-1	TRBD2	TGTGCCAGCAGCTCGACTAGCGGGAGACTCAATGAGCAGTTCTTC	CASSSTSGRLNEQFF
.	TRBV20-1	TRBJ2-7	TRBD2	TGCAGTGCTAGAGATTTGGGGACTAGCGGGAGTCTCTACGAGCAGTACTTC	CSARDLGTSGSLYEQYF
.	TRBV30	TRBJ2-7	TRBD2	TGTGCCTGGAGCCTAGCGGTTTACTACGAGCAGTACTTC	CAWSLAVYYEQYF
once	TRBV25-1	TRBJ2-7	.	TGTGCCAGCAGTGAATATAGTAGGGTGTCCGAGCAGTACTTC	CASSEYSRVSEQYF
.	TRBV2	TRBJ2-6	TRBD1	TGTGCCAGCAGTTCCCGCCCGACAGGGCTCCGATCTGGGGCCAACGTCCTGACTTTC	CASSSRPTGLRSGANVLTF
few	TRBV12-3/TRBV12-4	TRBJ2-3	.	TGTGCCAGCAGTTTTGAGGCCCTGATGGGGGCCGCTTACACAGATACGCAGTATTTT	CASSFEALMGAAYTDTQYF
once	TRBV24-1	TRBJ2-7	TRBD2	TGTGCCACCAGTGTCCCGGGGGGGACCTACGAGCAGTACTTC	CATSVPGGTYEQYF
.	TRBV20-1	TRBJ2-1	.	TGCAGTGCCCGGGGGAGGGACAGCTCCTACAATGAGCAGTTCTTC	CSARGRDSSYNEQFF
.	TRBV27	TRBJ2-1	TRBD2	TGTGCCAGCAGCCAACTAGCGGGATCCCGAGATGAGCAGTTCTTC	CASSQLAGSRDEQFF
few	TRBV13	TRBJ2-7	TRBD1	TGTGCCAGCAGATGGGGACAGGGGGCGGGTGAGCAGTACTTC	CASRWGQGAGEQYF
.	TRBV7-3	TRBJ1-3	TRBD1	TGTGCCAGCAGACCACAGGGGGGAAACACCATATATTTT	CASRPQGGNTIYF
.	TRBV19	TRBJ2-1	.	TGTGCCAGTAGTACCCGGACGGTAAGCTCCTACAATGAGCAGTTCTTC	CASSTRTVSSYNEQFF
.	TRBV6-5	TRBJ1-2	TRBD1	TGTGCCAGCAGTTCTCCTGAAGACAGGGTCTGGCGCTACACCTTC	CASSSPEDRVWRYTF
.	TRBV27	TRBJ2-7	.	TGTGCCAGCAGTTTACGGGGGTCCCCCTCCTACGAGCAGTACTTC	CASSLRGSPSYEQYF
.	TRBV9	TRBJ2-7	.	TGTGCCAGCAGCCTGACTGGCTCAACCTCCTACGAGCAGTACTTC	CASSLTGSTSYEQYF
.	TRBV14	TRBJ2-1	.	TGTGCCAGCAGCTTGACCGACCCAGGGGCTGGGGACAATGAGCAGTTCTTC	CASSLTDPGAGDNEQFF
.	TRBV19	TRBJ1-1	.	TGTGCCAGTAGTATTGTGCGGCTGAACACTGAAGCTTTCTTT	CASSIVRLNTEAFF
.	TRBV20-1	TRBJ2-7	.	TGCAGTGCTAGCCTTCAACCAGGGGGGATTTACGAGCAGTACTTC	CSASLQPGGIYEQYF
.	TRBV19	TRBJ2-2	.	TGTGCCAGTCTGAACCCCGCCGGGGAGCTGTTTTTT	CASLNPAGELFF
.	TRBV20-1	TRBJ2-1	TRBD2	TGCAGTGCTAGTGATAGCGGGAGCCCCTACAATGAGCAGTTCTTC	CSASDSGSPYNEQFF